This TCR beta chain was recorded in a study of OX40 agonist ivuxolimab in advanced cancers. Measured with immunoSEQ multiplex PCR; TCRdb has only the in-frame clones, and not every one. This table has about 73,000 clones, approximately 90% appearing once. This specimen was CD4+ or CD8+ T cells sorted from blood, taken in a trial of the OX40 agonist ivuxolimab. This clonotype was obtained from an adult with an advanced solid tumor such as melanoma, head and neck, liver or kidney cancer.

The CDR3 nucleotides read TGTGCCAGCAGTCCCCAGTACTTC. Translated: CASSPQYF. The V gene is TRBV2, the J gene TRBJ2-5, with D unclear. CDR3 length: 8 amino acids. Germline V CDR1 and CDR2: SNHLY, FYNNEI. Trimming took 5 bases from V and 9 from J, leaving 1 base between them.